The next 28 T cell receptor beta chains were all read from a single sample in a study of control samples from healthy donors and cancer patients. Sequenced by immunoSEQ multiplex PCR; TCRdb stores in-frame clones only, minus some. The repertoire holds fewer than 120,000 clones, 88% seen once, with about 3.9% in the top ten. The sequenced sample consisted of PBMCs. Receptors originate from a woman aged 60-75 years with lung cancer.

The chain combines TRBV15 with TRBJ1-1, with a possible D match to TRBD1 (6 bases). The germline V gene has CDR1 LNHNV and CDR2 YYDKDF (reference sequence). The CDR3 sequence is 15 residues long. The ends were cut back, 0 bases at V and 0 bases at J, with 8 bases in the middle. The CDR3 region is CATSRERTVNTEAFF. The CDR3 region has the DNA TGTGCCACCAGCAGAGAGAGGACAGTGAACACTGAAGCTTTCTTT.

This clone was counted a few times. Written as DNA, the CDR3 is TGCGCCAGCAGCTTGCCAGTTAACGACAGGGATACGCAGTATTTT. It encodes CASSLPVNDRDTQYF. The V and J genes are TRBV5-1 and TRBJ2-3; TRBD1 is a possible D gene (6 bases). In germline, CDR1 is SGHRS, CDR2 YFSETQ. The ends were cut back, 1 base at V and 6 bases at J, with 15 bases in the middle. The CDR3 is 15 amino acids.

This clone was detected a few times. The chain combines TRBV7-2 with TRBJ1-1; D unresolved. Germline V gene lookup returns CDR1 SGHTA and CDR2 FQGNSA. The CDR3 spans 13 residues. Trimming took off 1 base at V and 4 bases at J, with 7 bases between the two ends. CDR3 bases: TGTGCCAGCAGCTTAGAAGGTACCACTGAAGCTTTCTTT. Translation gives CASSLEGTTEAFF.

The rearrangement joins TRBV11-2 to TRBJ2-5; no definite D call. Trimming removed 0 bases at V and 2 bases at J, with 13 bases between. The CDR3 length is 16 residues. Per the germline V gene, CDR1 is SGHAT and CDR2 is FQNNGV. The DNA of the CDR3 is TGTGCCAGCAGCTTAGAGAGTCGTACCGGACAAGAGACCCAGTACTTC. It is translated as CASSLESRTGQETQYF.

This chain's CDR3 is CASSTGQGNQPQHF. CDR3 DNA sequence: TGTGCCAGTTCAACAGGGCAGGGCAATCAGCCCCAGCATTTT. The chain employs TRBV11-3 and TRBJ1-5, with D possibly TRBD1 on 6 matching bases. The CDR3 is made up of 14 amino acids. Germline CDR1 SGHNT, CDR2 YENEEA. The V and J ends lost 9 bases and 2 bases respectively, with 14 bases between them.

This clone was counted a single time. The chain employs TRBV28 and TRBJ2-1; 14 bases match TRBD2. Germline values: CDR1 MDHEN, CDR2 SYDVKM. Germline trimming cut 2 bases from V and 14 bases from J; bases unmatched to any gene: 5. The CDR3 contains 14 residues. The CDR3 loop is CASSLGTSGSKKFF. DNA of the CDR3: TGTGCCAGCAGTTTAGGGACTAGCGGGAGTAAGAAGTTCTTC. Full variable domain (remainder filled in from reference TRBV28 and TRBJ2-1): DVKVTQSSRYLVKRTGEKVFLECVQDMDHENMFWYRQDPGLGLRLIYFSYDVKMKEKGDIPEGYSVSREKKERFSLILESASTNQTSMYLCASSLGTSGSKKFFGPGTRLTVL.

This chain uses TRBV6-5 with TRBJ2-3, with 8 bases fitting TRBD1. Germline CDR1 reads MNHEY; CDR2 reads SVGAGI. The CDR3 sequence is 16 residues long. V lost 0 bases and J lost 4; bases outside the gene matches: 6. The CDR3 is CASSYSWTGRADTQYF. The CDR3 nucleotides read TGTGCCAGCAGTTACTCGTGGACAGGGCGGGCAGATACGCAGTATTTT.

This chain connects TRBV7-2 to TRBJ1-2; no firm D call. The CDR3 has 11 amino acids. Trimming removed 8 bases from V and 2 bases from J, with 6 bases in between. Germline V gene lookup returns CDR1 SGHTA and CDR2 FQGNSA. The CDR3 DNA reads as TGTGCCAGCGAGCAAAACTATGGCTACACCTTC. It yields the protein CASEQNYGYTF.

This clone was seen only once. This chain joins TRBV6-2 or TRBV6-3 and TRBJ1-2; TRBD1 agrees at 7 bases. In germline, CDR1 is MNHEY, CDR2 SVGEGT. CDR3 length: 13 residues. V dropped 2 bases and J dropped 4; count of bases not matched to a gene: 1. The CDR3 DNA reads TGTGCCAGCAGTTACGCAGGGGGCTATGGCTACACCTTC. Residues: CASSYAGGYGYTF.

The chain recombines TRBV7-9 with TRBJ2-7; D is ambiguous. Per germline, CDR1 SEHNR and CDR2 FQNEAQ (reference sequence). Trimming took off 3 bases at V and 3 bases at J, with 6 bases between the two ends. The CDR3 is made up of 12 amino acids. The CDR3 DNA reads as TGTGCCAGCAGCTTGTCCAGCTACGAGCAGTACTTC. This encodes CASSLSSYEQYF.

This chain uses TRBV24-1 with TRBJ1-5, with TRBD1 identical over 8 bases. CDR1 is KGHDR, CDR2 SFDVKD, per germline. This CDR3 has 14 residues. V was clipped by 9 bases and J by 4 bases; unmatched bases: 7. The DNA for the CDR3 is TGTGCCACCCAATCTACAGGGGGAAATCAGCCCCAGCATTTT. It is translated as CATQSTGGNQPQHF.

This clone showed up just once. This chain connects TRBV30 to TRBJ1-1; no reliable D call. The germline CDR1 and CDR2 sequences are GTSNPN and SVGIG (reference sequence). The germline V and J ends were trimmed by 3 bases and 7 bases, with 15 bases remaining between them. This CDR3 has 13 residues. The CDR3 region has the DNA TGTGCCTGGAGAGGGCCCGCAACCCTTGAAGCTTTCTTT. Translated, it gives CAWRGPATLEAFF.

The chain combines TRBV7-9 with TRBJ2-7; D may be TRBD1 (6 bases). This CDR3 has 16 amino acids. CDR1 and CDR2 from the germline V gene are SEHNR and FQNEAQ (reference sequence). V shed 5 bases and J shed 1 base, with 18 bases lying between them. The CDR3 sequence is CASSDVNRVRSYEQYF. The CDR3 bases are TGTGCCAGCAGCGACGTAAACAGGGTGAGGTCCTACGAGCAGTACTTC.

This rearrangement joins TRBV4-3 to TRBJ2-3; TRBD2 agrees at 9 bases. The CDR3 has 18 amino acids. Germline V lookup: CDR1 LGHNA, CDR2 YSLEER. V lost 3 bases and J lost 0; bases outside the gene matches: 10. CDR3 region: CASSQTSGGFSSTDTQYF. The CDR3 bases are TGCGCCAGCAGCCAGACCAGCGGGGGGTTTTCTAGCACAGATACGCAGTATTTT.

The chain carries TRBV5-1 and TRBJ2-1; D may be TRBD1 or TRBD2 (5 bases each). The CDR3 contains 14 residues. CDR1 is SGHRS, CDR2 YFSETQ, per germline. Trimming left V 4 bases short and J 6 bases short, with 14 bases between. CDR3: CASSRGRETNEQFF. CDR3 DNA: TGCGCCAGCAGCCGCGGCAGGGAGACCAATGAGCAGTTCTTC.

The rearrangement uses TRBV10-3 and TRBJ1-2, with D uncertain. The germline V gene encodes CDR1 ENHRY and CDR2 SYGVKD. V was clipped by 3 bases and J by 0 bases, with 11 bases between them. There are 15 residues in the CDR3. This CDR3 reads CAISEEQSANYGYTF. CDR3 DNA: TGTGCCATCAGTGAAGAACAGAGCGCTAACTATGGCTACACCTTC.

The sample holds a few counts of this clone. The chain joins TRBV5-1 to TRBJ2-1; perhaps TRBD2 as D (5 bases). The CDR3 is 14 amino acids. V dropped 4 bases and J dropped 5 bases, with 13 bases sitting between them. Germline CDR1 and CDR2: SGHRS and YFSETQ. The CDR3 sequence is CASSPSLLDNEQFF. The CDR3 nucleotides are TGCGCCAGCAGCCCTAGCCTGTTAGACAATGAGCAGTTCTTC.

CDR3 amino acids: CASSPLQQGWQPQHF. CDR3 in DNA: TGTGCCAGCAGTCCACTTCAACAGGGATGGCAGCCCCAGCATTTT. This chain links TRBV6-6 with TRBJ1-5, with a possible D match to TRBD1 (6 bases). Germline CDR1 is MNHNY and CDR2 is SVGAGI (reference sequence). The CDR3 length is 15 residues. V dropped 5 bases and J dropped 7 bases, with 18 bases sitting between them.

The chain uses TRBV24-1 and TRBJ2-7, with 10 bases aligning to TRBD2. The CDR3 is 14 residues long. Germline V gives CDR1 KGHDR, CDR2 SFDVKD. The V gene end was trimmed by 7 bases and the J gene end by 5 bases; junction bases not matched to a gene: 7. DNA for the CDR3: TGTGCCACCAGCTCTAGCGGGAGATCCCACGAGCAGTACTTC. Translating gives CATSSSGRSHEQYF.

The gene calls are TRBV12-3 or TRBV12-4 and TRBJ2-1; weak D call: TRBD1 (5 bases). This CDR3 has 13 amino acids. Trimming pared 6 bases from V and 0 bases from J, leaving 6 bases between. CDR3 DNA: TGTGCCAGCAGACAGGACTCCTACAATGAGCAGTTCTTC. It is translated as CASRQDSYNEQFF.

The chain couples TRBV4-1 to TRBJ1-2, with D perhaps TRBD1 (5 bases). CDR1 is MGHRA and CDR2 is YSYEKL in the germline V gene. Trimming pared 1 base from V and 2 bases from J, leaving 8 bases between. This CDR3 contains 14 residues. The CDR3, as DNA: TGCGCCAGCAGCCAAGGACAGAGGAACTATGGCTACACCTTC. It specifies CASSQGQRNYGYTF.

V usage is TRBV29-1 and J usage is TRBJ1-1; D remains unclear. The germline V and J ends were trimmed by 6 bases and 0 bases, with 17 bases remaining between them. Looked up from germline, CDR1 is SQVTM and CDR2 is ANQGSEA. The CDR3 is made up of 15 amino acids. CDR3 nucleotides: TGCAGCGTAAGACAAACAAGCTCTTTGAACACTGAAGCTTTCTTT. Protein: CSVRQTSSLNTEAFF.

The rearrangement links TRBV5-6 to TRBJ2-1; 7 nucleotides match TRBD2. V lost 3 bases, J lost 4 bases, and 7 bases stayed unmatched. Germline CDR1 and CDR2: SGHDT and YYEEEE. The CDR3 runs 15 residues. CDR3 amino acids: CASSSGDYLYNEQFF. CDR3 nucleotide sequence: TGTGCCAGCAGCTCCGGGGACTACCTTTACAATGAGCAGTTCTTC.

The chain links TRBV5-1 to TRBJ2-5; no definite D call. This CDR3 has 13 amino acids. V lost 0 bases and J 2 bases, leaving 5 bases between the germline ends. Germline V lookup: CDR1 SGHRS, CDR2 YFSETQ. CDR3 DNA sequence: TGCGCCAGCAGCTTGGGGAAACAAGAGACCCAGTACTTC. This codes for CASSLGKQETQYF.

This clone was picked up one time. The CDR3 DNA follows: TGTGCCATCAGTGAGTCAAAGGGGGATAAAGAGACCCAGTACTTC. It yields the protein CAISESKGDKETQYF. V and J are TRBV10-3 and TRBJ2-5, with D tentatively TRBD1 (6 bases). Germline CDR1 reads ENHRY; CDR2 reads SYGVKD. The CDR3 is 15 amino acids. V lost 0 bases and J lost 3, with 11 bases in between.

V usage is TRBV12-5 and J usage is TRBJ2-5; 12 positions match TRBD2. The trim removed 5 bases at V and 5 bases at J, leaving 6 bases unmatched. The germline V gene has CDR1 LGHNT and CDR2 FRNRAP. The CDR3 length is 15 residues. CDR3 residues: CASGPSGGARETQYF. In DNA, the CDR3 is TGTGCTAGTGGTCCTAGCGGGGGGGCTCGGGAGACCCAGTACTTC. The entire variable domain, with the rest obtained from reference TRBV12-5 and TRBJ2-5, is as follows: DARVTQTPRHKVTEMGQEVTMRCQPILGHNTVFWYRQTMMQGLELLAYFRNRAPLDDSGMPKDRFSAEMPDATLATLKIQPSEPRDSAVYFCASGPSGGARETQYFGPGTRLLVL.

This clone has only one observation. This rearrangement joins TRBV30 to TRBJ1-5, with D maybe TRBD1 (6 bases). There are 13 residues in the CDR3. Germline V gene lookup returns CDR1 GTSNPN and CDR2 SVGIG (reference sequence). V was cut by 6 bases and J by 1 base, with 10 bases left in between. CDR3 region: CACSTGSNQPQHF. In DNA, the CDR3 is TGTGCCTGTTCTACAGGGAGCAATCAGCCCCAGCATTTT.

The genes are TRBV5-4 and TRBJ2-6; D is uncertain. CDR1 and CDR2 from the germline V gene are SGHNT and YYREEE (reference sequence). V was cut by 6 bases and J by 2 bases, with 9 bases left in between. This CDR3 spans 14 amino acids. CDR3 nucleotides: TGTGCCAGCACCGGGCGGACTGGGGCCAACGTCCTGACTTTC. The encoded protein is CASTGRTGANVLTF.